The next 27 T cell receptor beta chains were all read from a single sample in a study of CXCR3-negative and CXCR3-positive naive CD8 T cells. Study-wide results and caveats: TRB CDR3s of CXCR3-positive naive cells were more hydrophobic than those of CXCR3-negative naive cells.

The TRB libraries of cDNA were built by UMI-labeled 5' RACE. Each CDR3 protein gets one entry in TCRdb, which reprocessed the 5' RACE reads and gives no DNA. The record lists around 60,000 distinct CDR3 sequences, of which the ten most abundant hold 0.7% to 0.95%. No antigen is known for these receptors. Sequencing was done on a sample of naive CXCR3+ CD8+ T cells from blood. Subset defined: CD45RO-CCR7+CD27+CD95- naive CD8+ T cells expressing CXCR3 (TNR3+). These receptors were taken from a human donor in good health. Some clones in this sample may be carry-over from other donors' samples.

The J gene is TRBJ2-1, the V gene TRBV7-3; TCRdb picks TRBD1, but there is no DNA to check that call. CDR3 size: 13 residues. Germline lookup yields CDR1 SGHTA and CDR2 FQGTGA. CDR3 loop: CASSLGLGGEQFF.

The chain employs TRBV29-1 and TRBJ2-7; TCRdb picks TRBD1, but there is no DNA to check that call. The germline V gene encodes CDR1 SQVTM and CDR2 ANQGSEA. This CDR3 contains 14 residues. This chain's CDR3 is CSVRTTGYSYEQYF.

The chain employs TRBV7-3 and TRBJ2-3; TCRdb's D gene call, TRBD2, goes unchecked for lack of DNA. The CDR3 is made up of 13 amino acids. Germline-derived CDR1 and CDR2 are SGHTA and FQGTGA. The CDR3 protein is CASSLALLDTQYF.

The V call is TRBV29-1, the J call TRBJ2-3; TCRdb names TRBD1, which stays unverified in the absence of DNA. The CDR3 consists of 14 residues. The V gene's germline CDR1 is SQVTM and CDR2 ANQGSEA. This CDR3 is CSVGDRGRTDAQYF.

The rearrangement joins TRBV4-2 to TRBJ2-1; TCRdb's D call of TRBD1 is untestable without DNA. Germline-derived CDR1 and CDR2 are LGHNA and YNFKEQ. CDR3 length: 13 residues. The CDR3 is CASSLGALNEQFF.

The chain has TRBV4-3 and TRBJ1-5; TCRdb calls TRBD1, which cannot be checked without DNA. Looked up from germline, CDR1 is LGHNA and CDR2 is YSLEER. The CDR3 is 16 residues long. CDR3 in amino acids: CASSQDTGMSNQPQHF.

The CDR3 sequence: CASSQVEGGPVIQYF. This chain uses TRBV3-1 with TRBJ2-4; the TCRdb call, TRBD1, lacks DNA for checking. CDR3 length equals 15 residues. Germline V gene lookup returns CDR1 LGHDT and CDR2 YNNKEL (reference sequence).

The chain uses TRBV29-1 and TRBJ2-7; TCRdb lists TRBD1, though no DNA is available to test this call. This CDR3 has 14 amino acids. Per germline, CDR1 SQVTM and CDR2 ANQGSEA. This chain's CDR3 is CSAEGTGSSYEQYF.

The rearrangement links TRBV5-1 to TRBJ1-1. This CDR3 is 17 amino acids long. Germline lookup yields CDR1 SGHRS and CDR2 YFSETQ. CDR3 amino acids: CASSSSGTSLWNTEAFF. Supplemented by reference TRBV5-1 and TRBJ1-1, the full variable domain reads KAGVTQTPRYLIKTRGQQVTLSCSPISGHRSVSWYQQTPGQGLQFLFEYFSETQRNKGNFPGRFSGRQFSNSRSEMNVSTLELGDSALYLCASSSSGTSLWNTEAFFGQGTRLTVV.

V and J are TRBV7-9 and TRBJ2-5. CDR3 length: 16 amino acids. CDR1 is SEHNR and CDR2 is FQNEAQ in the germline V gene (reference sequence). The CDR3 sequence is CASSLAVTKYQETQYF.

CDR3 amino acids: CASSFGYDGGETQYF. J is TRBJ2-5 and V is TRBV7-8; TCRdb names TRBD1, which stays unverified in the absence of DNA. There are 15 residues in the CDR3. CDR1 and CDR2 from the germline V gene are SGHVS and FQNEAQ.

This chain joins TRBV11-3 and TRBJ2-1; TCRdb calls TRBD2, which cannot be checked without DNA. The germline CDR1 and CDR2 sequences are SGHNT and YENEEA. The CDR3 contains 15 residues. CDR3 protein: CASSPRSGGAGEQFF.

The chain recombines TRBV14 with TRBJ2-1; TCRdb proposes TRBD2, but this gene call is untestable without DNA. CDR1 and CDR2 (germline): SGHDN, FVKESK. The CDR3 has 18 residues. CDR3 amino acids: CASSQEPPTSGQYNEQFF.

The CDR3 loop reads CSAPNWRDRNTGELFF. The rearrangement joins TRBV20-1 to TRBJ2-2; TCRdb names TRBD1, which stays unverified in the absence of DNA. The CDR3 length is 16 residues. Germline CDR1 and CDR2: DFQATT and SNEGSKA (reference sequence).

V is TRBV7-3 and J is TRBJ2-5; checking the TCRdb D call of TRBD1 is not possible without DNA. Germline V gives CDR1 SGHTA, CDR2 FQGTGA. This CDR3 has 15 amino acids. The CDR3 reads CASSFLSGIQETQYF. The full variable domain, rest sourced from reference TRBV7-3 and TRBJ2-5, is GAGVSQTPSNKVTEKGKYVELRCDPISGHTALYWYRQSLGQGPEFLIYFQGTGAADDSGLPNDRFFAVRPEGSVSTLKIQRTERGDSAVYLCASSFLSGIQETQYFGPGTRLLVL.

The chain combines TRBV28 with TRBJ2-7. This CDR3 is built from 12 residues. CDR1 and CDR2 (germline): MDHEN, SYDVKM. CDR3 protein: CASNYRTYEQYF.

The V and J genes are TRBV28 and TRBJ2-7; TCRdb reports TRBD1, a call that lacks DNA to check it against. This CDR3 contains 14 residues. The germline V gene has CDR1 MDHEN and CDR2 SYDVKM. CDR3 sequence reads: CASSGQGVIYEQYF. The full variable domain, with the rest looked up from reference TRBV28 and TRBJ2-7, is DVKVTQSSRYLVKRTGEKVFLECVQDMDHENMFWYRQDPGLGLRLIYFSYDVKMKEKGDIPEGYSVSREKKERFSLILESASTNQTSMYLCASSGQGVIYEQYFGPGTRLTVT.

V is TRBV6-2 or TRBV6-3 and J is TRBJ2-1. CDR1 and CDR2 (germline): MNHEY, SVGEGT. The CDR3 contains 14 residues. This CDR3 is CASSYYDDIDEQFF.

The chain is built from TRBV29-1 and TRBJ2-7; TCRdb names TRBD1, which stays unverified in the absence of DNA. This CDR3 has 13 residues. Germline V gene data show CDR1 as SQVTM and CDR2 as ANQGSEA. The CDR3: CSVGSGTDYEQYF.

The chain has TRBV20-1 and TRBJ2-7; with no DNA, the TCRdb D assignment of TRBD1 cannot be verified. The CDR3 loop spans 13 amino acids. Germline V CDR1 and CDR2: DFQATT, SNEGSKA (reference sequence). CDR3 region: CSASTGYSYEQYF.

The rearrangement joins TRBV6-5 to TRBJ2-1. The CDR3 sequence is 15 residues long. Germline assignment: CDR1 MNHEY and CDR2 SVGAGI. The CDR3 sequence: CASSYSGESYNEQFF.

CDR3 sequence: CASSLVAVGAEQFF. The V call is TRBV7-2, the J call TRBJ2-1; TCRdb's D call, TRBD1, is unchecked because there is no DNA. Germline V gives CDR1 SGHTA, CDR2 FQGNSA. This CDR3 is 14 amino acids long.

V and J are TRBV29-1 and TRBJ1-2. Germline loops: CDR1 SQVTM, CDR2 ANQGSEA. The CDR3 extends over 15 amino acids. The CDR3 loop reads CSVFLGQARNYGYTF. Filled out from reference TRBV29-1 and TRBJ1-2, the complete variable domain reads SAVISQKPSRDICQRGTSLTIQCQVDSQVTMMFWYRQQPGQSLTLIATANQGSEATYESGFVIDKFPISRPNLTFSTLTVSNMSPEDSSIYLCSVFLGQARNYGYTFGSGTRLTVV.

V and J are TRBV7-9 and TRBJ2-1; TCRdb indicates TRBD1, and absent DNA this call remains unverified. The CDR3 contains 20 residues. Germline values: CDR1 SEHNR, CDR2 FQNEAQ (reference sequence). The CDR3 spells CASSFRVMTGKDCRYGEQFF.

The chain is built from TRBV5-1 and TRBJ2-7; TCRdb picks TRBD2, but there is no DNA to check that call. The germline gives CDR1 SGHRS, CDR2 YFSETQ. This CDR3 has 15 amino acids. The CDR3 here is CASSSGLGDSYEQYF.

The gene calls are TRBV20-1 and TRBJ2-1; TCRdb picks TRBD1, but there is no DNA to check that call. The CDR3 extends over 13 amino acids. Per the germline V gene, CDR1 is DFQATT and CDR2 is SNEGSKA (reference sequence). The CDR3 sequence: CSASTGDYNEQFF.

V gene TRBV7-9 combines with J gene TRBJ2-1; the D call from TCRdb, TRBD1, cannot be confirmed without DNA. The CDR3 loop spans 18 amino acids. The V gene's germline CDR1 is SEHNR and CDR2 FQNEAQ (reference sequence). The chain's CDR3 is CASSSPRGQGLLYNEQFF.